The next 8 T cell receptor beta chains were all read from a single sample in a study of circulating and synovial CD4+ cells in juvenile arthritis. Here immunoSEQ multiplex PCR was the method, and the copy in TCRdb shows in-frame clones only, minus some. The sample shows fewer than 40,000 clones, around 95% of them seen only once. Sequenced input: CD4+ T cells from blood. The receptors stem from a human donor with juvenile idiopathic arthritis.

The chain employs TRBV10-3 and TRBJ2-5; D not resolved. The CDR3 is made up of 14 amino acids. Looked up from germline, CDR1 is ENHRY and CDR2 is SYGVKD. Trimming stripped 2 bases from V and 5 bases from J, with 12 bases between. The CDR3 is CAISEVAARETQYF. The CDR3 DNA reads as TGTGCCATCAGTGAGGTGGCTGCTCGCGAGACCCAGTACTTC.

V gene TRBV28 combines with J gene TRBJ2-1, with 8 nucleotides matching TRBD1. The ends lost 6 bases at V and 7 bases at J; junction bases unmatched: 5. The germline V gene has CDR1 MDHEN and CDR2 SYDVKM. This CDR3 has 13 amino acids. As DNA, the CDR3 is TGTGCCAGCAGACAGGGGGGAAGGAATGAGCAGTTCTTC. This codes for CASRQGGRNEQFF.

This chain joins TRBV2 and TRBJ2-7, with 13 bases lining up with TRBD2. This CDR3 spans 20 amino acids. The germline gives CDR1 SNHLY, CDR2 FYNNEI. After removal of 6 bases from V and 2 bases from J, the junction contained 19 bases not matched to a gene. CDR3 DNA: TGTGCCAGCAGGGTCAGGGTCAGGACTAGCGGGGGCCGTAGCACCTACGAGCAGTACTTC. Amino acids: CASRVRVRTSGGRSTYEQYF.

The chain links TRBV11-2 to TRBJ2-1, with D possibly TRBD2 on 5 matching bases. Trimming cost V 5 bases and J 9 bases, with 11 bases left between them. The CDR3 has 12 residues. Germline values: CDR1 SGHAT, CDR2 FQNNGV. The CDR3 region is CASSPRGVEQFF. As DNA, the CDR3 is TGTGCCAGCAGCCCTCGGGGTGTTGAGCAGTTCTTC.

This chain joins TRBV27 and TRBJ2-5; TRBD1 is a possible D gene (5 bases). V was shortened by 5 bases and J by 3 bases, with 13 bases between the two germline ends. The germline V gene has CDR1 MNHEY and CDR2 SMNVEV (reference sequence). The CDR3 sequence is 14 residues long. Here the CDR3 reads CASSELGAEETQYF. Written as DNA, the CDR3 is TGTGCCAGCAGTGAATTAGGGGCAGAAGAGACCCAGTACTTC.

The chain links TRBV2 to TRBJ1-1; tentatively, D is TRBD1 (5 bases). Trimming took off 5 bases at V and 11 bases at J, with 12 bases between the two ends. This CDR3 has 11 amino acids. CDR1 is SNHLY, CDR2 FYNNEI, per germline. The CDR3 protein is CASSPRRGAFF. In DNA form, the CDR3 reads TGTGCCAGCAGTCCGCGGCGGGGGGCTTTCTTT.

The chain carries TRBV6-1 and TRBJ2-7; 8 nucleotides line up with TRBD1. V dropped 4 bases and J dropped 4; count of bases not matched to a gene: 15. The V gene's germline CDR1 is MNHNS and CDR2 SASEGT. CDR3 length equals 17 residues. The CDR3: CASSVTGGAPTRYEQYF. The CDR3 DNA sequence: TGTGCCAGCAGTGTCACAGGGGGAGCTCCTACTCGGTACGAGCAGTACTTC.

The chain is built from TRBV5-4 and TRBJ1-2; D uncertain. Looked up from germline, CDR1 is SGHNT and CDR2 is YYREEE (reference sequence). This CDR3 contains 13 residues. The V end lost 4 bases, the J end lost 4 bases, and 11 bases lay between the germline ends. The CDR3: CASSRDGLYGYTF. CDR3 in DNA: TGTGCCAGCAGCCGAGACGGACTCTATGGCTACACCTTC. The complete variable domain, with remaining parts taken from reference TRBV5-4 and TRBJ1-2, reads ETGVTQSPTHLIKTRGQQVTLRCSSQSGHNTVSWYQQALGQGPQFIFQYYREEENGRGNFPPRFSGLQFPNYSSELNVNALELDDSALYLCASSRDGLYGYTFGSGTRLTVV.